A single sample is the source of the 4 T cell receptor beta chains below, sequenced in a study of T cells after yellow fever vaccination (dated by TCRdb to the late 2010s). Explained via the paper, the treatment or condition label denotes: live attenuated yellow fever vaccine strain. To prepare the library, 5' RACE was applied. Sequencing was performed on an Illumina NovaSeq 6000. TCRdb cleaned the public reads at Q25 with fastp, built clones with MiXCR and kept in-frame beta chains. Each CDR3 protein appears once, grouped with its most common genes and DNA. Counted in this sample were approximately 250,000 distinct CDR3 sequences; about 3.9% of them appeared once. The ten largest make up about 20% of the sample. The sequencing used PBMCs, collected 15 days after the yellow fever booster vaccination. Receptors originate from a young man who received the YFV17D yellow fever vaccine.

The table lists this clonotype with many counts. This chain connects TRBV5-1 to TRBJ1-4, with 8 bases lining up with TRBD1. The junction had 12 bases not matched to a gene; V was cut back by 4 bases and J by 1 base. The CDR3 has 18 residues. Germline values: CDR1 SGHRS, CDR2 YFSETQ. This chain's CDR3 is CASSPGDRRLGTNEKLFF. The CDR3 DNA sequence: TGCGCCAGCAGCCCGGGGGACAGGAGGCTTGGAACTAATGAAAAACTGTTTTTT. The whole variable domain, remainder taken from reference TRBV5-1 and TRBJ1-4, is KAGVTQTPRYLIKTRGQQVTLSCSPISGHRSVSWYQQTPGQGLQFLFEYFSETQRNKGNFPGRFSGRQFSNSRSEMNVSTLELGDSALYLCASSPGDRRLGTNEKLFFGSGTQLSVL.

This clonotype came up many times. The rearrangement links TRBV5-1 to TRBJ2-5; D unclear. This CDR3 comprises 14 residues. Per germline, CDR1 SGHRS and CDR2 YFSETQ. With 4 bases removed from V and 2 bases from J, the gap between germline ends came to 12 bases. The CDR3 loop is CASSPAPAQETQYF. CDR3 DNA: TGCGCCAGCAGCCCGGCCCCGGCTCAAGAGACCCAGTACTTC.

This clonotype was seen repeatedly, ten times or more. The chain carries TRBV20-1 and TRBJ1-1; 8 nucleotides align to TRBD1. The CDR3 contains 12 residues. From germline, CDR1 is DFQATT and CDR2 SNEGSKA (reference sequence). J gave up 3 bases and V 8 bases, and 5 bases lay outside the gene matches. CDR3 in amino acids: CSIQGAHTEAFF. CDR3 in DNA: TGCAGTATCCAGGGGGCCCACACTGAAGCTTTCTTT.

There are many counts of this clonotype. The chain recombines TRBV10-2 with TRBJ1-1, with TRBD1 as a possible D gene (6 bases). The CDR3 totals 12 residues. Germline CDR1 WSHSY, CDR2 SAAADI. The ends were cut back, 11 bases at V and 0 bases at J, with 10 bases in the middle. CDR3 loop: CAAGQMNTEAFF. CDR3 sequence (DNA): TGCGCCGCTGGACAGATGAACACTGAAGCTTTCTTT.